The rows below give T cell receptor beta chains drawn from one sample of a study of blood T cell repertoires in COVID-19. TCRdb keeps only in-frame clones here, not all; method: immunoSEQ multiplex PCR. Of about 52,000 clones in the sample, 86% were seen once. Source material: peripheral blood. All receptors come from a woman of 80 years or more with acute or convalescent COVID-19. CDR3s include the opening cysteine and the closing phenylalanine or tryptophan. D genes are given only for firm matches. Clone size appears in some rows only: once, few, many, or a class for an expanded clone.

d_gene	v_gene	j_gene	abundance	CDR3nt	CDR3aa
TRBD2	TRBV5-1	TRBJ2-5	.	TGCGCCAGCAGCTCCGGGGGTAGCGGGGTCCAAGAGACCCAGTACTTC	CASSSGGSGVQETQYF
.	TRBV5-1	TRBJ2-1	.	TGCGCCAGCAGCTTGGGTCGCGGTGCCTACAATGAGCAGTTCTTC	CASSLGRGAYNEQFF
TRBD1	TRBV9	TRBJ1-1	.	TGTGCCAGCAGCGAACAGGGGGCGGGGACTGAAGCTTTCTTT	CASSEQGAGTEAFF
TRBD2	TRBV7-8	TRBJ2-1	.	TGTGCCAGCAGCTCTCCCGGACTAGCGGGGACCAATGAGCAGTTCTTC	CASSSPGLAGTNEQFF
.	TRBV30	TRBJ1-3	few	TGTGCCTGGAGTGTACTAAACACCATATATTTT	CAWSVLNTIYF
.	TRBV6-5	TRBJ1-6	once	TGTGCCAGCAGTCGGACAGATGCTTATTCACCCCTCCACTTT	CASSRTDAYSPLHF
.	TRBV9	TRBJ1-4	.	TGTGCCAGCAGCTCCCCCCCGGGGGCAACTAATGAAAAACTGTTTTTT	CASSSPPGATNEKLFF
.	TRBV3-1/TRBV3-2	TRBJ1-4	.	TGTGCCAGCAGCCAAGGCAGGGCTAATGAAAAACTGTTTTTT	CASSQGRANEKLFF
.	TRBV11-3	TRBJ2-1	.	TGTGCCAGCACTGTAGGGGGGGCGCGGTCCTACAATGAGCAGTTCTTC	CASTVGGARSYNEQFF
TRBD2	TRBV6-2/TRBV6-3	TRBJ2-1	.	TGTGCCAGCAGTTACTCCGGGACTAGCGGGGGCCATTACAATGAGCAGTTCTTC	CASSYSGTSGGHYNEQFF
TRBD2	TRBV9	TRBJ2-3	.	TGTGCCAGCAGCCCGAGCGGGACTACAGATACGCAGTATTTT	CASSPSGTTDTQYF
TRBD1	TRBV9	TRBJ1-1	.	TGTGCCAGTACCCTGGGTGGGACAGGCCTCAACACTGAAGCTTTCTTT	CASTLGGTGLNTEAFF
.	TRBV9	TRBJ1-2	.	TGTGCCAGCAGCGTAGCTCCGGCAGGGGACTACACCTTC	CASSVAPAGDYTF
.	TRBV28	TRBJ1-2	.	TGTGCCAGCAGTTTAAGTCAGAACTATGGCTACACCTTC	CASSLSQNYGYTF
.	TRBV3-1/TRBV3-2	TRBJ1-3	.	TGTGCCAGCAGCCAACCCGCAGTCTCTGGAAACACCATATATTTT	CASSQPAVSGNTIYF
.	TRBV7-2	TRBJ2-1	.	TGTGCCAGCAGCTTACGGGATGGGGCGGGGGCCAGCCTTAGGAATGAGCAGTTCTTC	CASSLRDGAGASLRNEQFF
.	TRBV7-3	TRBJ2-1	.	TGTGCCAGCAGCCCCGAGTATTTCCGTGAGCAGTTCTTC	CASSPEYFREQFF
.	TRBV7-9	TRBJ2-3	once	TGTGCCAGCAGCTTGAGCGGTAGCACAGATACGCAGTATTTT	CASSLSGSTDTQYF
.	TRBV7-9	TRBJ2-1	.	TGTGCCAGCAGCTTAGGGCCGCTAGGAGGTCGAAACAATGAGCAGTTCTTC	CASSLGPLGGRNNEQFF
.	TRBV27	TRBJ2-1	.	TGTGCCAGCAGTCGAGAAACCTCCTACAATGAGCAGTTCTTC	CASSRETSYNEQFF
.	TRBV5-6	TRBJ2-3	.	TGTGCCAGCAGCTTGGGACTAACGCAGTATTTT	CASSLGLTQYF
TRBD1	TRBV5-1	TRBJ2-7	.	TGCGCCAGCAGCTTGACAGGGGTCTTGGAGCAGTACTTC	CASSLTGVLEQYF
TRBD2	TRBV5-4	TRBJ2-1	.	TGTGCCAGCAGCTTGATTAGCGGGGATGAGCAGTTCTTC	CASSLISGDEQFF
TRBD2	TRBV9	TRBJ2-3	.	TGTGCCAGCAGCACCTCGACTAGCAATAAGAACACAGATACGCAGTATTTT	CASSTSTSNKNTDTQYF
TRBD1	TRBV6-5	TRBJ1-3	.	TGTGCCAGCAAAAACAGGGGGTGGGGAAACACCATATATTTT	CASKNRGWGNTIYF
.	TRBV5-6	TRBJ1-3	.	TGTGCCAGCAGCTTGGAAAGGACAGCATCTTATGGAAACACCATATATTTT	CASSLERTASYGNTIYF
.	TRBV7-9	TRBJ2-1	.	TGTGCCAGCAGCTTAGCGGGGGGATTTGATGAGCAGTTCTTC	CASSLAGGFDEQFF
.	TRBV30	TRBJ1-1	.	TGTGCCTGGAGTGTACGGGGGGGGGTGAACACTGAAGCTTTCTTT	CAWSVRGGVNTEAFF
TRBD1	TRBV7-2	TRBJ1-5	.	TGTGCCAGCAGCAGCTTAACGGACAGGGGTTCCCTGGAGCCCCAGCATTTT	CASSSLTDRGSLEPQHF
.	TRBV11-2	TRBJ2-5	.	TGTGCCAGCAGCATACATGGCGCTGGCGGGCAAGAGACCCAGTACTTC	CASSIHGAGGQETQYF
.	TRBV6-5	TRBJ1-1	.	TGTGCCAGCGCGGCTAAGAGGAACACTGAAGCTTTCTTT	CASAAKRNTEAFF
TRBD2	TRBV2	TRBJ2-2	.	TGTGCCAGCAGTGAACAGGGACTAGTCACCGGGGAGCTGTTTTTT	CASSEQGLVTGELFF
TRBD1	TRBV6-5	TRBJ1-4	.	TGTGCCAGCTCTAAGGGAGGGGGGACAGGGGGCAAACTGTTTTTT	CASSKGGGTGGKLFF
.	TRBV18	TRBJ1-1	.	TGTGCCAGCTCACCAGGGTTCGGGGCTGAAGCTTTCTTT	CASSPGFGAEAFF
TRBD2	TRBV5-1	TRBJ2-3	.	TGCGCCAGCAGCTTCGACGGGAGGGTAACAGATACGCAGTATTTT	CASSFDGRVTDTQYF
.	TRBV10-3	TRBJ2-7	once	TGTGCCATCAGTGAGACTGAAACCTACGAGCAGTACTTC	CAISETETYEQYF
TRBD1	TRBV3-1/TRBV3-2	TRBJ2-1	.	TGTGCCAGCAGCGAGCAGGGGGAACAGTTCTTC	CASSEQGEQFF
.	TRBV5-1	TRBJ1-4	.	TGCGCCAGCAGCTCGGTGGTGGCAGAAGGGGTTGAAAAACTGTTTTTT	CASSSVVAEGVEKLFF
.	TRBV19	TRBJ1-5	.	TGTGCCAGTAGAAACCCCGGGGCGGGGAGCAATCAGCCCCAGCATTTT	CASRNPGAGSNQPQHF
TRBD1	TRBV7-3	TRBJ1-2	.	TGTGCCAGCAGCTTAGGAGGGACAGGGAGGAATGGCTACACCTTC	CASSLGGTGRNGYTF
.	TRBV30	TRBJ1-5	once	TGTGCCTGGAGTTCGGGGGGCCGGCAGCCCCAGCATTTT	CAWSSGGRQPQHF
.	TRBV19	TRBJ2-7	.	TGTGCCAGTAGTCCCAGAGACAGCTACGAGCAGTACTTC	CASSPRDSYEQYF
.	TRBV9	TRBJ1-1	.	TGTGCCAGCAGCGTAGCCGGGTACACTGAAGCTTTCTTT	CASSVAGYTEAFF
.	TRBV3-1/TRBV3-2	TRBJ1-1	.	TGTGCCAGTAGGGAACAGGGGAACACTGAAGCTTTCTTT	CASREQGNTEAFF
.	TRBV19	TRBJ2-1	.	TGTGCCAGTAGCTCTAGCGTTGGTAGTTTGAATGAGCAGTTCTTC	CASSSSVGSLNEQFF
.	TRBV18	TRBJ1-5	.	TGTGCCAGCTCACCAAGTGGACTCCAGCCCCAGCATTTT	CASSPSGLQPQHF
TRBD2	TRBV4-1	TRBJ2-1	.	TGCGCCAGCAGCCCCTTATTCGCGGGAGGGCGCAATGAGCAGTTCTTC	CASSPLFAGGRNEQFF
.	TRBV7-9	TRBJ1-5	.	TGTGCCAGCAGCCTCCAGGGGCTAAATCAGCCCCAGCATTTT	CASSLQGLNQPQHF
TRBD2	TRBV19	TRBJ2-1	once	TGTGCCAGTAGTCTTAGCGGGAAGGTCGGTGAGCAGTTCTTC	CASSLSGKVGEQFF
TRBD1	TRBV7-8	TRBJ2-7	.	TGTGCCAGCAGCAAGCCATTTTACGGGGACAGGGGGCTATACGAGCAGTACTTC	CASSKPFYGDRGLYEQYF
TRBD2	TRBV5-1	TRBJ2-7	.	TGCGCCAGCAGCTTGGCCGAACTAGCGGGGGCCCCCTACGAGCAGTACTTC	CASSLAELAGAPYEQYF